Listed below are T cell receptor beta chains from one sample, sequenced in a study of cytomegalovirus exposure and HLA in healthy donors. Some clones are missing from TCRdb's copy, which holds only in-frame ones; the method was immunoSEQ multiplex PCR. The table shows around 62,000 clones, with approximately 81% occurring only once. The sequencing sample was made of PBMCs. All receptors derive from a woman in her 30s in good health and CMV-seronegative. The CDR3 runs from the conserved cysteine through the conserved F or W. A D gene is named only where the DNA matches it firmly. Some rows mark clone size as missing; the rest say once, few, many or name a class of expanded clone.

D gene	clone size	V gene	J gene	CDR3 protein	CDR3 DNA
TRBD1	NA	TRBV28	TRBJ1-6	CASSSGGNRNNSPLHF	TGTGCCAGCAGCTCAGGGGGAAATCGTAATAATTCACCCCTCCACTTT
NA	NA	TRBV2	TRBJ2-1	CASRGGYEQFF	TGTGCCAGCAGGGGAGGCTATGAGCAGTTCTTC
NA	NA	TRBV28	TRBJ1-2	CASSLLLDRRHGYTF	TGTGCCAGCAGTCTCCTTTTGGACAGACGTCATGGCTACACCTTC
TRBD1	once	TRBV11-2	TRBJ1-6	CASSSGTGGNSPLHF	TGTGCCAGCAGTTCGGGGACAGGAGGAAATTCACCCCTCCACTTT
NA	NA	TRBV7-9	TRBJ2-7	CASSLGASSYEQYF	TGTGCCAGCAGCTTGGGGGCGAGCTCCTACGAGCAGTACTTC
TRBD1	NA	TRBV6-5	TRBJ1-2	CASSPTGVANYGYTF	TGTGCCAGCAGTCCGACAGGGGTAGCTAACTATGGCTACACCTTC
NA	NA	TRBV30	TRBJ2-7	CAWSVRQLYEQYF	TGTGCCTGGAGTGTACGACAGCTCTACGAGCAGTACTTC
TRBD2	NA	TRBV6-1	TRBJ2-7	CASRAPGGLREQYF	TGTGCCAGCAGGGCCCCGGGGGGGCTAAGGGAGCAGTACTTC
NA	NA	TRBV7-2	TRBJ1-4	CASSLRRQTATNEKLFF	TGTGCCAGCAGCTTACGCAGACAGACAGCAACTAATGAAAAACTGTTTTTT
TRBD1	NA	TRBV13	TRBJ1-1	CASSLYPGQMNTEAFF	TGTGCCAGCAGCTTGTATCCGGGACAGATGAACACTGAAGCTTTCTTT
NA	NA	TRBV6-5	TRBJ1-1	CASSYDRGGGAFF	TGTGCCAGCAGTTACGATAGGGGCGGCGGAGCTTTCTTT
TRBD1	NA	TRBV6-5	TRBJ1-1	CASRPGQGTTEAFF	TGTGCCAGCAGGCCCGGACAGGGGACCACTGAAGCTTTCTTT
NA	NA	TRBV5-1	TRBJ1-1	CASSLEHTEAFF	TGCGCCAGCAGCTTGGAGCACACTGAAGCTTTCTTT
TRBD1	NA	TRBV18	TRBJ1-1	CASSPTGEVTWTEAFF	TGTGCCAGCTCACCTACAGGGGAAGTCACTTGGACTGAAGCTTTCTTT
TRBD1	NA	TRBV6-1	TRBJ2-2	CASRRQGGSGELFF	TGTGCCAGCAGGCGACAGGGGGGATCCGGGGAGCTGTTTTTT
TRBD1	NA	TRBV28	TRBJ1-4	CASRRQGLGGEKLFF	TGTGCCAGCAGGCGACAGGGCCTCGGCGGTGAAAAACTGTTTTTT
NA	few	TRBV6-5	TRBJ1-4	CASKQGANNEKLFF	TGTGCCAGCAAGCAAGGGGCAAATAATGAAAAACTGTTTTTT
TRBD1	few	TRBV19	TRBJ2-7	CASSMGTGGSYEQYF	TGTGCCAGTAGTATGGGGACAGGGGGCTCCTACGAGCAGTACTTC
NA	NA	TRBV7-9	TRBJ1-1	CASLGGTEAFF	TGTGCCAGCCTAGGTGGCACTGAAGCTTTCTTT
NA	NA	TRBV11-2	TRBJ1-2	CASSLVDSLPYGYTF	TGTGCCAGCAGCTTAGTCGACAGCCTACCCTATGGCTACACCTTC
NA	once	TRBV5-1	TRBJ1-5	CASSLGASNQPQHF	TGCGCCAGCAGCTTGGGGGCTAGCAATCAGCCCCAGCATTTT
NA	NA	TRBV28	TRBJ1-3	CASSLGAISGNTIYF	TGTGCCAGCAGTTTAGGGGCCATCTCTGGAAACACCATATATTTT
NA	NA	TRBV27	TRBJ2-2	CASSLDGGSSTGELFF	TGTGCCAGCAGTTTAGATGGGGGCTCGAGCACCGGGGAGCTGTTTTTT
TRBD1	NA	TRBV2	TRBJ1-1	CASNSDRVDTEAFF	TGTGCCAGCAACTCAGACAGGGTTGACACTGAAGCTTTCTTT
NA	NA	TRBV4-3	TRBJ1-3	CASSQSHLRGNTIYF	TGCGCCAGCAGCCAGAGCCATCTACGGGGAAACACCATATATTTT
TRBD1	NA	TRBV6-5	TRBJ1-2	CATRFVTGGSGYTF	TGTGCCACACGGTTCGTGACAGGGGGTTCTGGCTACACCTTC
NA	NA	TRBV14	TRBJ1-1	CASSHPGAEGAFF	TGTGCCAGCAGCCACCCAGGGGCAGAGGGAGCTTTCTTT
TRBD2	NA	TRBV27	TRBJ2-1	CASRAVAGPYNEQFF	TGTGCCAGCAGGGCAGTAGCGGGGCCTTACAATGAGCAGTTCTTC
NA	NA	TRBV19	TRBJ2-1	CASRTISSSYNEQFF	TGTGCCAGTAGAACAATCTCCAGCTCCTACAATGAGCAGTTCTTC
NA	few	TRBV19	TRBJ2-7	CASSIKDSSYEQYF	TGTGCCAGTAGTATTAAGGACAGCTCCTACGAGCAGTACTTC
NA	NA	TRBV6-1	TRBJ2-2	CASSETPGSRTGELFF	TGTGCCAGCAGTGAAACGCCAGGTAGTCGCACCGGGGAGCTGTTTTTT
NA	NA	TRBV7-9	TRBJ2-5	CASSPDRRALQETQYF	TGTGCCAGCAGCCCAGATAGGCGGGCCCTCCAAGAGACCCAGTACTTC
NA	NA	TRBV30	TRBJ2-1	CAWSVSIEQFF	TGTGCCTGGAGTGTGAGTATTGAGCAGTTCTTC
TRBD1	NA	TRBV5-1	TRBJ1-1	CASSFPFGQGGTEAFF	TGCGCCAGCAGCTTTCCCTTCGGACAGGGAGGCACTGAAGCTTTCTTT
TRBD1	NA	TRBV9	TRBJ1-1	CASSFTGGNTEAFF	TGTGCCAGCAGCTTCACAGGGGGGAACACTGAAGCTTTCTTT
TRBD2	NA	TRBV19	TRBJ2-5	CASTRTSGGEIQETQYF	TGTGCCAGTACCAGGACTAGCGGGGGGGAAATCCAAGAGACCCAGTACTTC
TRBD1	NA	TRBV27	TRBJ1-5	CASRPHLDRVGNQPQHF	TGTGCCAGCAGACCACATCTAGACAGGGTGGGAAATCAGCCCCAGCATTTT
TRBD2	NA	TRBV9	TRBJ2-7	CASSVTSGTYEQYF	TGTGCCAGCAGCGTTACTAGCGGAACCTACGAGCAGTACTTC
NA	NA	TRBV6-1	TRBJ1-1	CASSFTRPPQIEAFF	TGTGCCAGCAGTTTCACACGTCCCCCACAGATTGAAGCTTTCTTT
NA	NA	TRBV11-2	TRBJ2-7	CASTTPGGRVFYEQYF	TGTGCCAGCACGACCCCTGGGGGCAGGGTATTTTACGAGCAGTACTTC
NA	few	TRBV27	TRBJ2-7	CASSSSVSYEQYF	NA
TRBD2	few	TRBV5-4	TRBJ2-3	CASSLDPSGGWDTQYF	TGTGCCAGCAGCTTGGATCCTAGCGGGGGTTGGGATACGCAGTATTTT
NA	NA	TRBV4-1	TRBJ1-2	CASSPYRTNYGYTF	TGCGCCAGCAGTCCGTACAGAACTAACTATGGCTACACCTTC
TRBD1	once	TRBV2	TRBJ2-2	CASSGDRGYTGELFF	TGTGCCAGCAGTGGGGACAGAGGGTACACCGGGGAGCTGTTTTTT
TRBD1	NA	TRBV6-1	TRBJ2-3	CASSPWTGPTDTQYF	TGTGCCAGCAGTCCTTGGACAGGGCCCACAGATACGCAGTATTTT
TRBD1	NA	TRBV11-2	TRBJ2-7	CASSLEDRGKMEQYF	TGTGCCAGCAGCTTAGAGGACAGGGGGAAGATGGAGCAGTACTTC
NA	NA	TRBV19	TRBJ1-1	CASSSQGKYTEAFF	TGTGCCAGTAGCTCACAGGGAAAGTACACTGAAGCTTTCTTT
NA	NA	TRBV4-1	TRBJ2-3	CASSPSPPRSTDTQYF	TGCGCCAGCAGCCCCTCACCACCCCGGAGCACAGATACGCAGTATTTT
TRBD1	NA	TRBV6-1	TRBJ1-5	CASSEDDRDGGQPQHF	TGTGCCAGCAGTGAAGATGACAGGGATGGAGGACAGCCCCAGCATTTT
TRBD1	few	TRBV5-1	TRBJ1-6	CASRVEGAIGNSPLHF	TGCGCCAGCAGGGTAGAGGGGGCAATAGGTAATTCACCCCTCCACTTT